This T cell receptor (beta chain) was observed in a study of STAT3 mutations in large granular lymphocyte leukemia. Study as a whole: Canonical activating STAT3 mutations were detected in roughly half of the longitudinally sequenced T-LGLL patients.

The protocol was immunoSEQ multiplex PCR, while the TCRdb copy is restricted to in-frame clones and leaves out a portion. The sample contains 7,000 to 9,000 clones, around 75% of which appear only once. As for this clone: Antigen specificity is unknown.

The CDR3 loop spans 14 amino acids. J lost 4 bases, V lost 0 bases, and 2 bases had no gene match. CDR1 SGHRS and CDR2 YFSETQ come from the germline V gene. General study points: Every T-cell large granular lymphocyte leukemia patient had at least one immunodominant TCR beta clonotype.

Sequencing used peripheral blood mononuclear cells. This TCR was sampled from a middle-aged woman with T-cell large granular lymphocyte leukemia. Some clones in this sample may be carry-over from other donors' samples. The rearrangement links TRBV5-1 to TRBJ1-1; 8 nucleotides match TRBD1. CDR3 sequence reads: CASSLGTGSTEAFF. The CDR3 bases are TGCGCCAGCAGCTTGGGGACAGGGTCCACTGAAGCTTTCTTT.